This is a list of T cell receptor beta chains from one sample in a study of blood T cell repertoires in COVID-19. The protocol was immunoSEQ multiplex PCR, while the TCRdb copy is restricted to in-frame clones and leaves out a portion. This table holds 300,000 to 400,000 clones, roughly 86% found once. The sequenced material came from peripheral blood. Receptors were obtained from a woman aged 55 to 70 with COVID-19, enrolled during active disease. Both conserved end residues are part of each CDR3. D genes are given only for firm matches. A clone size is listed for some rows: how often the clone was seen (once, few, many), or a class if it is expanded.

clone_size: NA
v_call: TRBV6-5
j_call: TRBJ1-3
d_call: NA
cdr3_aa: CASSQRGLKNTIYF
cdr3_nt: TGTGCCAGCAGTCAGCGGGGGTTAAAAAACACCATATATTTT

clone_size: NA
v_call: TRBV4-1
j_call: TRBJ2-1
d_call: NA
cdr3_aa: CASSQPKGGQSSYNEQFF
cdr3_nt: TGCGCCAGCAGCCAACCTAAAGGGGGTCAAAGTTCCTACAATGAGCAGTTCTTC

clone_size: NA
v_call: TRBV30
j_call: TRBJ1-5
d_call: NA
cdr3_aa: CAWSAQNSNQPQHF
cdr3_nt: TGTGCCTGGAGTGCGCAGAATAGCAATCAGCCCCAGCATTTT

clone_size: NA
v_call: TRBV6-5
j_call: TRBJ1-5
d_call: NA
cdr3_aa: CASRVQGVGNQPQHF
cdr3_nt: TGTGCCAGCAGGGTACAGGGTGTGGGCAATCAGCCCCAGCATTTT

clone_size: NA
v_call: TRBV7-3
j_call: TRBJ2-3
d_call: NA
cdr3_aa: CASSPGPGARADTQYF
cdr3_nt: TGTGCCAGCAGCCCAGGGCCAGGGGCGAGGGCAGATACGCAGTATTTT

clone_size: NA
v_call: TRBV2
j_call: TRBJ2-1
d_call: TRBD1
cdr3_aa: CASSGTGQNRNEQFF
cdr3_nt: TGTGCCAGCAGCGGGACAGGGCAAAATCGCAATGAGCAGTTCTTC

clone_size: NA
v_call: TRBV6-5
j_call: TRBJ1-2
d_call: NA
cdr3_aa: CASSYSGRGGYTF
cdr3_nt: TGTGCCAGCAGTTACTCCGGAAGGGGCGGCTACACCTTC

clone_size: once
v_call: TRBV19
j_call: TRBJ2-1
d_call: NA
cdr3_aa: CASSNPGLSYNEQFF
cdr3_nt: TGTGCCAGTAGTAATCCGGGACTTTCCTACAATGAGCAGTTCTTC

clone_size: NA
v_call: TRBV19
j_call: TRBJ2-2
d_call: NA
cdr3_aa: CASTTRRGRANTGELFF
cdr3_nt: TGTGCCAGTACCACCCGGAGGGGTCGCGCGAACACCGGGGAGCTGTTTTTT

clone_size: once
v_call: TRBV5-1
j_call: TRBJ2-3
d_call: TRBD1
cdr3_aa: CASSLDSSGQSTQYF
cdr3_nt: TGCGCCAGCAGCTTGGATTCGTCGGGACAGAGTACGCAGTATTTT

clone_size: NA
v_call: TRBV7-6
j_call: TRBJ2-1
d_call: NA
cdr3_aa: CASSPRGSSYNEQFF
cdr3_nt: TGTGCCAGCAGCCCACGGGGGAGCTCCTACAATGAGCAGTTCTTC

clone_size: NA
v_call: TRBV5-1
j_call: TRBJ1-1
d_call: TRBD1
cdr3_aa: CASSAPGQGNTEAFF
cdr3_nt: TGCGCCAGCAGCGCCCCGGGACAGGGGAACACTGAAGCTTTCTTT

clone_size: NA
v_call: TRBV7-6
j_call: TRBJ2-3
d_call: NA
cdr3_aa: CASSLAVNTDTQYF
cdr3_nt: TGTGCCAGCAGCTTGGCGGTAAACACAGATACGCAGTATTTT

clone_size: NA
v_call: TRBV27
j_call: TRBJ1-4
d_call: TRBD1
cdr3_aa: CASSIRQGKEKLFF
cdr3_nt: TGTGCCAGCAGTATTCGACAGGGGAAGGAAAAACTGTTTTTT

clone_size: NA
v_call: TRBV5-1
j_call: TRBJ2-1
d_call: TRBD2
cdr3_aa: CASSPSRGENNEQFF
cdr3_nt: TGCGCCAGCAGCCCGTCCCGGGGGGAAAACAATGAGCAGTTCTTC

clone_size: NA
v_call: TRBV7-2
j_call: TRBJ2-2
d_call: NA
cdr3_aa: CASSLDPLANGELFF
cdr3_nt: TGTGCCAGCAGCTTAGACCCCCTAGCGAACGGGGAGCTGTTTTTT

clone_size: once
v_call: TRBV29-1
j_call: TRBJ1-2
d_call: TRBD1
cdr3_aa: CSVFPDRGHDGYTF
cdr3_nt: TGCAGCGTTTTCCCAGACAGGGGGCATGACGGCTACACCTTC

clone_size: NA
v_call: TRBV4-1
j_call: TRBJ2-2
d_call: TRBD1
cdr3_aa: CASRGQGAYTGELFF
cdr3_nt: TGCGCCAGCAGGGGGCAGGGGGCTTACACCGGGGAGCTGTTTTTT

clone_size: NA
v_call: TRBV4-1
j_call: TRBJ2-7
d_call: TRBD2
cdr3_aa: CASSQAPSGGPSYEQYF
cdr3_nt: TGCGCCAGCAGCCAAGCCCCTAGCGGGGGGCCCTCCTACGAGCAGTACTTC

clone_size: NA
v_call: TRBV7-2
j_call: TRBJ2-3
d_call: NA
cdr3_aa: CASSLGAGGTDTQYF
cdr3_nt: TGTGCCAGCAGCTTAGGCGCGGGTGGCACAGATACGCAGTATTTT

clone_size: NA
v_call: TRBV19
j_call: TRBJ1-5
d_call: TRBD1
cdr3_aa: CASIEQGSPQPQHF
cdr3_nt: TGTGCCAGTATCGAACAGGGGTCTCCTCAGCCCCAGCATTTT

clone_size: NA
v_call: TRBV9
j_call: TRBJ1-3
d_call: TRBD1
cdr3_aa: CASSGLTGGPGNTIYF
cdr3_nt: TGTGCCAGCAGCGGACTGACAGGGGGCCCTGGAAACACCATATATTTT

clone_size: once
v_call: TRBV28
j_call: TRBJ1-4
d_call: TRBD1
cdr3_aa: CASSILQGSNEKLFF
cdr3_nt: TGTGCCAGCAGTATCTTACAGGGGTCTAATGAAAAACTGTTTTTT

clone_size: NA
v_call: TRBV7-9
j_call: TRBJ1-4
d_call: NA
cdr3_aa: CASSLAGNTNEKLFF
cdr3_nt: TGTGCCAGCAGCTTAGCGGGCAATACTAATGAAAAACTGTTTTTT

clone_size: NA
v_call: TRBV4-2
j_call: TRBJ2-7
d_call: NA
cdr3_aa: CASSQAGGAGSYEQYF
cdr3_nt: TGTGCCAGCAGCCAAGCAGGAGGGGCAGGCTCCTACGAGCAGTACTTC

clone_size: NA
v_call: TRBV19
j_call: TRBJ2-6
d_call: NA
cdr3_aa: CASSLGGGGANVLTF
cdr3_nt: TGTGCCAGTAGTCTTGGGGGAGGTGGGGCCAACGTCCTGACTTTC